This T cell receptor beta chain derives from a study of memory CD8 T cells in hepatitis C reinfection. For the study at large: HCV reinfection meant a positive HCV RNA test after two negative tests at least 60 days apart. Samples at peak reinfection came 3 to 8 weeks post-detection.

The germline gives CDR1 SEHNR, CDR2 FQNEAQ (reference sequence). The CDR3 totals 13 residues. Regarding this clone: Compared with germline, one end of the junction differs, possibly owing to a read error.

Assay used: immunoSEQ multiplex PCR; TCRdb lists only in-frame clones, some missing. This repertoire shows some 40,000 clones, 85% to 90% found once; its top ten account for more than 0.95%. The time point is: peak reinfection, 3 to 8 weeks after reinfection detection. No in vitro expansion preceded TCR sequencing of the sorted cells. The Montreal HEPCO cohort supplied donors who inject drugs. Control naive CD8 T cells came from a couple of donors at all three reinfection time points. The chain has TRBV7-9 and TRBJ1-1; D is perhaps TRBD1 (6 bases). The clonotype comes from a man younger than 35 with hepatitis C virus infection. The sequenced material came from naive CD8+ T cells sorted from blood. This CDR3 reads CASTLETGTEAFF. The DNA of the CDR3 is TGTGCCAGCACCTTAGAGACAGGAACTGAAGCTTTCTTT.